The 20 T cell receptor beta chains below all came from one sample that was sequenced in a study of molecular identifiers for immune sequencing clone quantification (dated by TCRdb to the late 2010s). Library method: PCR. This sample was sequenced with a NextSeq 500. The raw public reads went through TCRdb reprocessing: fastp at Q25, MiXCR clone calling, in-frame beta chains kept. Every CDR3 protein is listed once, alongside the most common genes and DNA of its rows. The sample data list 100,000 or so distinct CDR3 sequences, and about 35% of these were observed just once. The ten largest clonotypes hold roughly 10% of the sample. Input material: naive CD8+ T cells from blood, with Jurkat cell RNA spiked in. In light of the paper, this sample's cell subset or site label describes: FACS-sorted CD8+CD4-CCR7+CD45RA+ naive T cells. These receptors all come from a human donor in good health. Some libraries in this study had Jurkat cell RNA spiked in.

A remark on this clonotype: This may be a read error, as it is one base from a much larger clone. This chain uses TRBV7-6 with TRBJ1-4; D ambiguous. The CDR3 spans 17 residues. Germline CDR1 and CDR2: SGHVS and FNYEAQ. The CDR3 DNA reads as TGTGCCAGCAGCCCCGTCAGCCCTCTTGCAACTAATGAAAAACTGATTTTT. Encoded protein: CASSPVSPLATNEKLIF. Combining the CDR3 with reference TRBV7-6 and TRBJ1-4 gives the whole variable domain GAGVSQSPRYKVTKRGQDVALRCDPISGHVSLYWYRQALGQGPEFLTYFNYEAQQDKSGLPNDRFSAERPEGSISTLTIQRTEQRDSAMYRCASSPVSPLATNEKLIFGSGTQLSVL.

This clonotype was observed a handful of times. This chain uses TRBV7-9 with TRBJ2-2, with 14 bases matching TRBD2. This CDR3 spans 16 amino acids. J gave up 7 bases and V 3 bases, and 4 bases lay outside the gene matches. Germline V gene data show CDR1 as SEHNR and CDR2 as FQNEAQ (reference sequence). CDR3 in amino acids: CASSLTSGRAGGELFF. The CDR3 coding sequence is TGTGCCAGCAGCTTGACTAGCGGGAGGGCCGGCGGGGAGCTGTTTTTT.

The rearrangement uses TRBV19 and TRBJ2-3; no clear D gene. The CDR3 is 14 amino acids. V lost 6 bases to trimming and J lost 4 bases, with 14 bases between them. Germline lookup yields CDR1 LNHDA and CDR2 SQIVND (reference sequence). The CDR3 here is CASSNLIGADTQYF. In DNA, the CDR3 is TGTGCCAGTAGCAACCTTATTGGGGCAGATACGCAGTATTTT.

This clonotype was detected many times. In nucleotides, the CDR3 is TGTGCCAGCAGCTTAGCACAGGACAATCAGCCCCAGCATTTT. It yields the protein CASSLAQDNQPQHF. The chain joins TRBV7-9 to TRBJ1-5; tentative D call: TRBD1 (5 bases). This CDR3 has 14 amino acids. The V and J ends lost 0 bases and 3 bases respectively, with 6 bases between them. Germline V gives CDR1 SEHNR, CDR2 FQNEAQ (reference sequence).

As concerns this clonotype: The junction differs from germline at one of its ends, possibly a read error. The chain has TRBV15 and TRBJ1-4; D gene uncertain. This CDR3 contains 12 residues. Germline V CDR1 and CDR2: LNHNV, YYDKDF (reference sequence). The CDR3, as DNA: TGTGCCACCAGCATGACTGGTGAAAGACTGTTTTTT. Protein sequence: CATSMTGERLFF.

This chain uses TRBV6-5 with TRBJ2-7; 9 bases fit TRBD2. The junction had 11 bases not matched to a gene; V was cut back by 8 bases and J by 6 bases. CDR3 length: 14 residues. Germline V CDR1 and CDR2: MNHEY, SVGAGI. The CDR3 protein is CASEETGLAGEQYF. The CDR3 DNA follows: TGTGCCAGCGAAGAAACGGGACTAGCAGGCGAGCAGTACTTC.

This clonotype showed up just a few times. This chain connects TRBV20-1 to TRBJ2-1; D remains unclear. The ends were cut back, 5 bases at V and 3 bases at J, with 5 bases in the middle. CDR1 DFQATT and CDR2 SNEGSKA come from the germline V gene (reference sequence). This CDR3 contains 11 residues. CDR3 DNA sequence: TGCAGTGCTCTAGGCTACAATGAGCAGTTCTTC. Protein sequence: CSALGYNEQFF.

This clonotype was seen a few times. This rearrangement joins TRBV6-2 or TRBV6-3 to TRBJ1-1; D remains ambiguous. The length of the CDR3 is 12 residues. Germline CDR1 is MNHEY and CDR2 is SVGEGT. V dropped 5 bases and J dropped 4 bases, with 8 bases sitting between them. CDR3 bases: TGTGCCAGCAGTGGTGGGAGCACTGAAGCTTTCTTT. Its translation is CASSGGSTEAFF.

This chain uses TRBV20-1 with TRBJ2-5; 13 bases match TRBD2. Trimming cost V 7 bases and J 1 base; bases outside gene matches: 9. Germline values: CDR1 DFQATT, CDR2 SNEGSKA (reference sequence). The CDR3 has 16 residues. CDR3 DNA sequence: TGCAGTGTGGGACTAGCGGGAAAGAATCCCCAAGAGACCCAGTACTTC. Its translation is CSVGLAGKNPQETQYF.

This clonotype was counted many times. J is TRBJ1-5 and V is TRBV12-3 or TRBV12-4, with D possibly being TRBD1 (6 bases). Trimming removed 5 bases from V and 7 bases from J, with 15 bases in between. This CDR3 has 14 residues. The DNA for the CDR3 is TGTGCCAGCAGTCAGGGGAGAGGCAGACAGCCCCAGCATTTT. Amino acid sequence: CASSQGRGRQPQHF.

The chain uses TRBV24-1 and TRBJ2-3; D gene unclear. The CDR3 sequence is 13 residues long. Germline lookup yields CDR1 KGHDR and CDR2 SFDVKD. CDR3 DNA: TGTGCTTCCGGAGACCCGGCCACAGATACGCAGTATTTT. Its protein is CASGDPATDTQYF.

This clonotype was recorded many times. V usage is TRBV20-1 and J usage is TRBJ2-7; 10 bases are shared with TRBD2. Trimming at V came to 6 bases and at J to 0 bases, leaving 5 bases not matched to a gene. This CDR3 region has 14 residues. CDR1 and CDR2 (germline): DFQATT, SNEGSKA (reference sequence). This chain's CDR3 is CSAIRLAGSYEQYF. CDR3 DNA: TGCAGTGCAATTAGACTAGCGGGCTCCTACGAGCAGTACTTC.

This clonotype appeared a few times. This rearrangement joins TRBV28 to TRBJ2-7, with 7 bases matching TRBD2. Per germline, CDR1 MDHEN and CDR2 SYDVKM. The V gene end was trimmed by 5 bases and the J gene end by 2 bases; junction bases not matched to a gene: 9. This CDR3 has 15 amino acids. CDR3 loop: CASSPTGGWAYEQYF. CDR3 nucleotide sequence: TGTGCCAGCAGTCCTACGGGGGGTTGGGCCTACGAGCAGTACTTC.

This clonotype was counted a few times. The CDR3 here is CASSHLPGQGTYEQYF. The CDR3 bases are TGTGCCAGCAGCCACTTACCGGGACAGGGAACCTACGAGCAGTACTTC. The rearrangement joins TRBV11-2 to TRBJ2-7; 9 bases are a match to TRBD1. V lost 5 bases, J lost 2 bases, and 10 bases stayed unmatched. The CDR3 totals 16 residues. Germline values: CDR1 SGHAT, CDR2 FQNNGV. The full variable domain, with the rest looked up from reference TRBV11-2 and TRBJ2-7, is EAGVAQSPRYKIIEKRQSVAFWCNPISGHATLYWYQQILGQGPKLLIQFQNNGVVDDSQLPKDRFSAERLKGVDSTLKIQPAKLEDSAVYLCASSHLPGQGTYEQYFGPGTRLTVT.

V and J are TRBV5-6 and TRBJ2-2; no reliable D call. The CDR3 loop spans 14 amino acids. Germline V gene data show CDR1 as SGHDT and CDR2 as YYEEEE. Trimming left V 7 bases short and J 4 bases short, with 14 bases between. The CDR3 DNA follows: TGTGCCAGCGGGTACGGTATCGGCACCGGGGAGCTGTTTTTT. Encoded protein: CASGYGIGTGELFF.

The gene calls are TRBV3-1 and TRBJ2-6; either TRBD1 or TRBD2 may fit D (5 bases each). The V gene lost 2 bases and the J gene lost 5 bases, with 19 bases spanning the gap. Germline V gene lookup returns CDR1 LGHDT and CDR2 YNNKEL (reference sequence). The CDR3 consists of 18 residues. The CDR3 region has the DNA TGTGCCAGCAGCCAAATCCTCGGGACCCTCTCGAGGGCCAACGTCCTGACTTTC. Translating gives CASSQILGTLSRANVLTF.

This clonotype appeared a few times. The chain combines TRBV6-4 with TRBJ1-1, with TRBD1 matching over 9 bases. J lost 5 bases, V lost 3 bases, and 7 bases had no gene match. Germline values: CDR1 MRHNA, CDR2 SNTAGT. The CDR3 contains 15 residues. CDR3 amino acids: CASSETRQGGTEAFF. DNA for the CDR3: TGTGCCAGCAGTGAGACTCGACAGGGGGGAACTGAAGCTTTCTTT.

V and J are TRBV28 and TRBJ2-7; a weak D match, TRBD1 (5 bases). Germline assignment: CDR1 MDHEN and CDR2 SYDVKM. The CDR3 extends over 14 amino acids. V was shortened by 3 bases and J by 5 bases, with 14 bases between the two germline ends. The CDR3, as DNA: TGTGCCAGCAGTTTCGTCCAGGGTACAGACGAGCAGTACTTC. The encoded protein is CASSFVQGTDEQYF.

This clonotype was detected only a few times. A much larger clone lies a single base off, so this may be a read error. V gene TRBV29-1 combines with J gene TRBJ2-5; D unclear. CDR3 size: 14 residues. Trimming removed 0 bases from V and 9 bases from J, with 17 bases in between. Per the germline V gene, CDR1 is SQVTM and CDR2 is ANQGSEA. CDR3 nucleotides: TGCAGCGTTGAAGATCCTGGCAGGTCCGAGCCCCAGTACTTC. Translation: CSVEDPGRSEPQYF.

Only one count was recorded for this clonotype. The chain employs TRBV13 and TRBJ2-4; TRBD2 might be the D (5 bases). Germline CDR1 PRHDT, CDR2 FYEKMQ (reference sequence). The CDR3 runs to 13 residues. V was pared by 3 bases and J by 5 bases, with 8 bases between. CDR3 in amino acids: CASSFFGENIQYF. The DNA of the CDR3 is TGTGCCAGCAGCTTTTTCGGGGAAAACATTCAGTACTTC.